What follows are 21 T cell receptor beta chains derived from one specimen sequenced in a study of cytomegalovirus exposure and HLA in healthy donors. The PCR employed 60 Vbeta primers together with 13 Jbeta primers. Measured with immunoSEQ multiplex PCR; TCRdb has only the in-frame clones, and not every one. The sample includes over 150,000 clones, around 75% seen only once; the top ten take 4.9%. The material sequenced was PBMCs. These receptors were collected from a male donor in good health and CMV-seronegative.

This clone was counted only a few times. The V gene is TRBV7-2, the J gene TRBJ1-3, with 7 positions matching TRBD1. V was clipped by 3 bases and J by 1 base; unmatched bases: 6. CDR1 and CDR2 from the germline V gene are SGHTA and FQGNSA. This CDR3 contains 16 residues. DNA of the CDR3: TGTGCCAGCAGCTTCAAGGGGGCCTCTTCTGGAAACACCATATATTTT. It specifies CASSFKGASSGNTIYF.

The chain carries TRBV28 and TRBJ2-7; 7 bases fit TRBD1. The J segment lost 2 bases and the V segment lost 4 bases, leaving 5 bases of the junction unmatched. Germline values: CDR1 MDHEN, CDR2 SYDVKM. This CDR3 has 14 residues. The CDR3 sequence is CASSSRDSPYEQYF. In nucleotides, the CDR3 is TGTGCCAGCAGTTCCCGGGACAGTCCCTACGAGCAGTACTTC.

The chain is built from TRBV2 and TRBJ2-2; D may be TRBD2 (6 bases). The germline V gene has CDR1 SNHLY and CDR2 FYNNEI. The CDR3 totals 13 residues. V lost 6 bases and J 6 bases, leaving 11 bases between the germline ends. The CDR3 loop is CASRSRLAGELFF. Here the CDR3 DNA reads TGTGCCAGCAGGTCTCGACTAGCCGGGGAGCTGTTTTTT.

This clone was observed a few times. This sequence joins TRBV29-1 and TRBJ2-7; 9 bases are shared with TRBD1. Looked up from germline, CDR1 is SQVTM and CDR2 is ANQGSEA. This CDR3 is built from 13 residues. Germline trimming cut 4 bases from V and 6 bases from J; bases unmatched to any gene: 7. Written as DNA, the CDR3 is TGCAGCGTTGGGGGACAGGGAGGGCTCGAGCAGTACTTC. Translating gives CSVGGQGGLEQYF.

This chain links TRBV5-1 with TRBJ2-5, with 7 positions matching TRBD1. Germline assignment: CDR1 SGHRS and CDR2 YFSETQ. The V segment lost 1 base and the J segment 3 bases; nucleotides outside the gene matches: 3. The CDR3 covers 14 residues. The CDR3 nucleotides are TGCGCCAGCAGCTTGTTCGGGACAGAAGAGACCCAGTACTTC. Translating gives CASSLFGTEETQYF.

The rearrangement joins TRBV7-8 to TRBJ2-1; 9 bases match TRBD2. Germline CDR1 and CDR2: SGHVS and FQNEAQ. V shed 6 bases, J shed 2 bases, and the junction held 8 bases outside the gene matches. The CDR3 extends over 16 amino acids. CDR3 bases: TGTGCCAGCAGACCGCGGGGGGGGACTCCCTACAATGAGCAGTTCTTC. Protein product: CASRPRGGTPYNEQFF.

This rearrangement joins TRBV19 to TRBJ2-7; possibly TRBD1 for D (6 bases). The CDR3 loop spans 15 amino acids. Trimming stripped 4 bases from V and 3 bases from J, with 16 bases between. Germline V gene lookup returns CDR1 LNHDA and CDR2 SQIVND (reference sequence). The CDR3 sequence is CASSSKSTGHYEQYF. The CDR3, as DNA: TGTGCCAGTAGTAGCAAATCGACAGGACACTACGAGCAGTACTTC.

For this clone: Different DNA sequences within this sample yield the same CDR3. The chain has TRBV11-2 and TRBJ2-6; D remains unclear. This CDR3 spans 14 amino acids. Per the germline V gene, CDR1 is SGHAT and CDR2 is FQNNGV. The V end lost 5 bases, the J end lost 0 bases, and 5 bases lay between the germline ends. CDR3 bases: TGTGCCAGCAGCCCCGGCTCTGGGGCCAACGTCCTGACTTTC. Its translation: CASSPGSGANVLTF.

In this sample, this clone turned up a few times. The chain joins TRBV7-3 to TRBJ2-6; a possible D gene is TRBD2 (6 bases). Germline V gene sequence: CDR1 SGHTA, CDR2 FQGTGA. Trimming cost V 2 bases and J 4 bases, with 9 bases left between them. This CDR3 comprises 15 residues. The CDR3 region is CASSLRRAGANVLTF. The CDR3 nucleotides read TGTGCCAGCAGCTTACGGAGGGCCGGGGCCAACGTCCTGACTTTC. The variable domain in full, completed from reference TRBV7-3 and TRBJ2-6, reads GAGVSQTPSNKVTEKGKYVELRCDPISGHTALYWYRQSLGQGPEFLIYFQGTGAADDSGLPNDRFFAVRPEGSVSTLKIQRTERGDSAVYLCASSLRRAGANVLTFGAGSRLTVL.

CDR3 region: CASSQEEGGGYTF. The CDR3 DNA reads TGCGCCAGCAGCCAAGAAGAAGGGGGCGGCTACACCTTC. J is TRBJ1-2 and V is TRBV4-3, with 7 bases aligning to TRBD1. Per germline, CDR1 LGHNA and CDR2 YSLEER. The length of the CDR3 is 13 residues. V was pared by 0 bases and J by 8 bases, with 3 bases of the junction left unmatched.

The V gene is TRBV6-5, the J gene TRBJ1-2, with 7 bases lining up with TRBD1. The CDR3 is 14 residues long. V dropped 6 bases and J dropped 0; count of bases not matched to a gene: 4. From germline, CDR1 is MNHEY and CDR2 SVGAGI. CDR3 amino acids: CASREGAPNYGYTF. The DNA for the CDR3 is TGTGCCAGCAGGGAGGGGGCGCCTAACTATGGCTACACCTTC.

The table lists this clone with a count of one. The chain is built from TRBV2 and TRBJ2-5; possibly TRBD1 for D (5 bases). The CDR3 totals 14 residues. The germline V and J ends were trimmed by 4 bases and 2 bases, with 11 bases remaining between them. Germline loops: CDR1 SNHLY, CDR2 FYNNEI. CDR3 residues: CASSVGVGQETQYF. The CDR3 DNA reads TGTGCCAGCAGTGTAGGGGTAGGGCAAGAGACCCAGTACTTC.

A note on this clone: Different DNA sequences within this sample yield the same CDR3. The rearrangement joins TRBV27 to TRBJ2-3; 8 nucleotides line up with TRBD1. The junction had 7 bases not matched to a gene; V was cut back by 6 bases and J by 2 bases. This CDR3 is 15 amino acids long. Germline V CDR1 and CDR2: MNHEY, SMNVEV (reference sequence). The CDR3 region has the DNA TGTGCCAGCAGATATGGACAGGGCAACACAGATACGCAGTATTTT. This codes for CASRYGQGNTDTQYF.

This chain connects TRBV5-1 to TRBJ1-5, with 8 bases lining up with TRBD1. The V gene's germline CDR1 is SGHRS and CDR2 YFSETQ. The CDR3 has 15 amino acids. J lost 4 bases, V lost 4 bases, and 7 bases had no gene match. This chain's CDR3 is CASSLQGANNQPQHF. CDR3 DNA: TGCGCCAGCAGCCTTCAGGGGGCGAATAATCAGCCCCAGCATTTT.

In nucleotides, the CDR3 is TGTGCCAGTAGTTACCAGGGAACCCCCTACGAGCAGTACTTC. Translating gives CASSYQGTPYEQYF. The genes are TRBV19 and TRBJ2-7, with D perhaps matching TRBD1 (5 bases). CDR1 and CDR2 (germline): LNHDA, SQIVND (reference sequence). Trimming pared 5 bases from V and 2 bases from J, leaving 13 bases between. CDR3 length: 14 residues. The variable domain in full, with the rest retrieved from reference TRBV19 and TRBJ2-7, is DGGITQSPKYLFRKEGQNVTLSCEQNLNHDAMYWYRQDPGQGLRLIYYSQIVNDFQKGDIAEGYSVSREKKESFPLTVTSAQKNPTAFYLCASSYQGTPYEQYFGPGTRLTVT.

This clone was observed a few times. The V and J genes are TRBV9 and TRBJ2-1, with 14 nucleotides matching TRBD2. V was pared by 2 bases and J by 10 bases, with 8 bases of the junction left unmatched. The CDR3 has 16 amino acids. The germline CDR1 and CDR2 sequences are SGDLS and YYNGEE. The CDR3 nucleotides read TGTGCCAGCAGCGTCGGGACTAGCGGGGGAGGGTGGGAGCAGTTCTTC. Translation: CASSVGTSGGGWEQFF.

This chain links TRBV13 with TRBJ2-1, with 7 nucleotides matching TRBD1. Trimming at V came to 5 bases and at J to 6 bases, leaving 4 bases not matched to a gene. Germline V lookup: CDR1 PRHDT, CDR2 FYEKMQ (reference sequence). CDR3 length: 13 residues. This CDR3 reads CASSTRTGNEQFF. CDR3 in DNA: TGTGCCAGCAGCACTCGGACAGGCAATGAGCAGTTCTTC. The whole variable domain, remainder taken from reference TRBV13 and TRBJ2-1, is AAGVIQSPRHLIKEKRETATLKCYPIPRHDTVYWYQQGPGQDPQFLISFYEKMQSDKGSIPDRFSAQQFSDYHSELNMSSLELGDSALYFCASSTRTGNEQFFGPGTRLTVL.

In its sample, this clone was seen a few times. This chain connects TRBV21-1 to TRBJ1-1. TRBV21-1 is a documented pseudogene. This CDR3 has 12 amino acids. CDR3 sequence: CASSKAGGRAFF. In nucleotides, the CDR3 is TGTGCCAGCAGCAAAGCTGGCGGAAGAGCTTTCTTT.

This clone was picked up one time. The chain combines TRBV6-1 with TRBJ1-4; no reliable D call. Germline V lookup: CDR1 MNHNS, CDR2 SASEGT. The CDR3 has 13 residues. Trimming took 2 bases from V and 2 from J, leaving 3 bases between them. CDR3 sequence: CASSESTNEKLFF. CDR3 nucleotide sequence: TGTGCCAGCAGTGAAAGCACTAATGAAAAACTGTTTTTT.

The V call is TRBV4-2, the J call TRBJ2-3, with unresolved D. CDR3 length equals 16 residues. Germline V lookup: CDR1 LGHNA, CDR2 YNFKEQ. V lost 3 bases and J 10 bases, leaving 23 bases between the germline ends. The CDR3 here is CASSQSSAPSGLAQYF. As DNA, the CDR3 is TGTGCCAGCAGCCAGTCCTCTGCCCCTAGTGGCCTGGCGCAGTATTTT.

The chain carries TRBV11-3 and TRBJ2-1; tentatively, D is TRBD1 (5 bases). The germline CDR1 and CDR2 sequences are SGHNT and YENEEA. Trimming removed 3 bases from V and 0 bases from J, with 9 bases in between. The CDR3 is 15 residues long. The CDR3 nucleotides read TGTGCCAGCAGCTTGGGGCGGAGCTCCTACAATGAGCAGTTCTTC. It specifies CASSLGRSSYNEQFF.